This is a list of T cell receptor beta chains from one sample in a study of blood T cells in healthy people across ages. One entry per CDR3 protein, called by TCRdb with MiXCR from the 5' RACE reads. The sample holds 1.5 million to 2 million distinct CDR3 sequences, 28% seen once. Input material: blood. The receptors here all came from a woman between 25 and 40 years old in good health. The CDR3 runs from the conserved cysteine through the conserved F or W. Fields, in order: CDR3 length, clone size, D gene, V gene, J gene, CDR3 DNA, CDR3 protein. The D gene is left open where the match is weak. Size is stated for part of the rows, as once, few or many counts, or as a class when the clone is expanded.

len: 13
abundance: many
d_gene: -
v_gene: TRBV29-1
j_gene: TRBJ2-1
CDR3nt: TGCAGCGCCACGACTTCCCCCGGTGGCGAGCAGTTCTTC
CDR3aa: CSATTSPGGEQFF

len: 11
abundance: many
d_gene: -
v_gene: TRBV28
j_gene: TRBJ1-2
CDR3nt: TGTGCCAGCAGTGGACAGCTTGGCTACACCTTC
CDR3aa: CASSGQLGYTF

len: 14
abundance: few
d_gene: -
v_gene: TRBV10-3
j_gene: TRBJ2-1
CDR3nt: TGTGCCATCAGTGAGTCGACGGGGGAGAATGAGCAGTTCTTC
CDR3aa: CAISESTGENEQFF

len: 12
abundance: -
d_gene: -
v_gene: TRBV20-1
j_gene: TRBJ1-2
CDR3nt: TGCAGTGTCCTGTCCGGGGGCTATGGCTACACCTTC
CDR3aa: CSVLSGGYGYTF

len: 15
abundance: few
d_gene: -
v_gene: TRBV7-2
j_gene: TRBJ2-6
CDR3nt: TGTGCCAGCAGGCCTCCCAGAGGCGGGGCCAACGTCCTGACTTTC
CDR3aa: CASRPPRGGANVLTF

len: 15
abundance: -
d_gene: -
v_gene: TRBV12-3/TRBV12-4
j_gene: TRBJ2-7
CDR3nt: TGTGCCAGCAGTCCTTCAGGGGCTCGAATCTACGAGCAGTACTTC
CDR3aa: CASSPSGARIYEQYF

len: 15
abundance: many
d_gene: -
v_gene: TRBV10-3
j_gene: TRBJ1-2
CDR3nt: TGTGCCATCAGTGAGTTCGGGGGGCCTAACTATGGCTACACCTTC
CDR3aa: CAISEFGGPNYGYTF

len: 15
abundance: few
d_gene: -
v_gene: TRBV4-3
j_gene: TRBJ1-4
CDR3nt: TGCGCCAGCAGCCAAGTGTTCGGTGGGGGTGAAAAACTGTTTTTT
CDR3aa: CASSQVFGGGEKLFF

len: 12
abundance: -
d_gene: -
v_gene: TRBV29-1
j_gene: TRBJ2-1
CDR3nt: TGCAGCGTCGTATACTTGGGCAATGAGCAGTTCTTC
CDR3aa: CSVVYLGNEQFF

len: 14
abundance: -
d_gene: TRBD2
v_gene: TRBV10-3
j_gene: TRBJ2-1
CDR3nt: TGTACCATCAGTGGCGGGACTAGGAGCGATGAGCAGTTCTTC
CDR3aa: CTISGGTRSDEQFF

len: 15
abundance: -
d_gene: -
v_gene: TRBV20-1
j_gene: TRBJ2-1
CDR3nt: TGCAGTGCTAGCCCTCGGGGTAGCTCCTACAATGAGCAGTTCTTC
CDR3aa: CSASPRGSSYNEQFF

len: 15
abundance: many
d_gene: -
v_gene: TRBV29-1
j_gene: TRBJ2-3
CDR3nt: TGCAGCGTTGAAGATCCGAGGGGATTCACAGATACGCAGTATTTT
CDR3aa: CSVEDPRGFTDTQYF

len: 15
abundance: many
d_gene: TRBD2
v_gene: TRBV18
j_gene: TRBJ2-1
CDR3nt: TGTGCCAGCTCACCGACTAGCGGGAGGGCCAATGAGCAGTTCTTC
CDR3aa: CASSPTSGRANEQFF

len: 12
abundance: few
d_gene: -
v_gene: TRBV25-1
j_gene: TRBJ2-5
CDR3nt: TGTGCCAGCAGTGAAGGGTGCCGTGAGCAGTACTTC
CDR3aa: CASSEGCREQYF

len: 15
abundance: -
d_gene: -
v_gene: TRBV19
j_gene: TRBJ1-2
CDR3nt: TGTGCCAGTAGTATAGCGACAGGCTCTTACTATGGCTACACCTTC
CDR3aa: CASSIATGSYYGYTF

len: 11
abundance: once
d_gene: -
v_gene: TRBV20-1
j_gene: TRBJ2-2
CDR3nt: TGCAGTGCTAGAACGACCGGGGAGCTGTTTTTT
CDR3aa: CSARTTGELFF

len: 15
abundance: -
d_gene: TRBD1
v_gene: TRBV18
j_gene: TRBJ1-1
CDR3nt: TGTGCCAGCTCACCGCGGGGGACAGTAGGCACTGAAGCTTTCTTT
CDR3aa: CASSPRGTVGTEAFF

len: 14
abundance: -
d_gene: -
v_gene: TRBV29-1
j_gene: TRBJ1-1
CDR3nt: TGCAGCGTTGTCCCACACTTAGGGAACACTGAAGCTTTCTTT
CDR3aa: CSVVPHLGNTEAFF

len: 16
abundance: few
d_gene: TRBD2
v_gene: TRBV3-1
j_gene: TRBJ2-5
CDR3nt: TGTGCCAGCAGCCAAAGGACTAGCGGGACCGGAGAGACCCAGTACTTC
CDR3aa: CASSQRTSGTGETQYF

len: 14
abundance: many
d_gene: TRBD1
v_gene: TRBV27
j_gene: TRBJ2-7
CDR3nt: TGTGCCAGCAGTAGGGGACAGGGCTTCTACGAGCAGTACTTC
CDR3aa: CASSRGQGFYEQYF

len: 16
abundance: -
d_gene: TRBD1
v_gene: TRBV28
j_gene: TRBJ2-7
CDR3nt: TGTGCCAGCAGTTACGGCAAGGGACAGGGGGGTTACGAGCAGTACTTC
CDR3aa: CASSYGKGQGGYEQYF

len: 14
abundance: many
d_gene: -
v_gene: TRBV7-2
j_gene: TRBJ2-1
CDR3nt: TGTGCCAGCAGCTTAAACGATGGACTGACTGAGCAGTTCTTC
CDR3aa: CASSLNDGLTEQFF

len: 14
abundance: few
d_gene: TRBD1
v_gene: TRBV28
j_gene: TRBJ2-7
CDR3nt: TGTGCCAGCAGTAAACCGGGACAGTCCTACGAGCAGTACTTC
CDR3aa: CASSKPGQSYEQYF

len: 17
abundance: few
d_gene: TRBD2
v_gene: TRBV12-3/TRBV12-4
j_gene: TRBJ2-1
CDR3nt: TGTGCCACTCTCGGGACTAGCGGGGGGGGCTCCTACAATGAGCAGTTCTTC
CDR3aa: CATLGTSGGGSYNEQFF

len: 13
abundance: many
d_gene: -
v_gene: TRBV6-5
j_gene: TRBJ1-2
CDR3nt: TGTGCCAGCAGTTACATCGGGCTGAGGGGCTACACCTTC
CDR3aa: CASSYIGLRGYTF